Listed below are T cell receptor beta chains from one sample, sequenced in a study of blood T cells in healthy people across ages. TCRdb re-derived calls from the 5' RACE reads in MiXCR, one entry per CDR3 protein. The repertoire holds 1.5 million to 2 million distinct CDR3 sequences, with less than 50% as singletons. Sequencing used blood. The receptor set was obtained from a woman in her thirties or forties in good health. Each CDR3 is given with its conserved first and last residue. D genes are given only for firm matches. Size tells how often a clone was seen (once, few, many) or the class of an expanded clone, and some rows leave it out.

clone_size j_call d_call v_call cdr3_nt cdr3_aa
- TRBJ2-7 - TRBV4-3 TGCGCCAGCAGCCTCGGGAAGGGGAACTACGAGCAGTACTTC CASSLGKGNYEQYF
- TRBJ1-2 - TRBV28 TGTGCCGGGGGGACAATACAGGGCTATGGCTACACCTTC CAGGTIQGYGYTF
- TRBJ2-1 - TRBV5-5 TGTGCCAGCAGCATTTCACCTTGGGCCGGGCAGGATGAGCAGTTCTTC CASSISPWAGQDEQFF
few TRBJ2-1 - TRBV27 TGTGCCAGCAGTTTCAGGACAAACTACAATGAGCAGTTCTTC CASSFRTNYNEQFF
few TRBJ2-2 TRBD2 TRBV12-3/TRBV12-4 TGTGCCAGCACCCCGGGAGCGGGATATGGGGAGCTGTTTTTT CASTPGAGYGELFF
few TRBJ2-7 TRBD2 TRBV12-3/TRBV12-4 TGTGCCAGCAGTTCGCAATTAGCGGGGGTGTACGAGCAGTACTTC CASSSQLAGVYEQYF
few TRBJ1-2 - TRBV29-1 TGCAGCGTTGAAAACAGGCCCAACTATGGCTACACCTTC CSVENRPNYGYTF
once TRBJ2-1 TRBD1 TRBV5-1 TGCGCCAGCAGCTTGGGGGACAGGGGGGAGGCCCAGTTCTTC CASSLGDRGEAQFF
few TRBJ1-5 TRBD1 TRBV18 TGTGCCAGCTCACCTGGGACAGGGGGAAGCAATCAGCCCCAGCATTTT CASSPGTGGSNQPQHF
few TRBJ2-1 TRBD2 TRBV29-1 TGCAGCGTAGGGGCTAGCGGGGATAACAATGAGCAGTTCTTC CSVGASGDNNEQFF
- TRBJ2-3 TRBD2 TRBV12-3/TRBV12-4 TGTGCCAGCAGTTTTTTGGGACTAGCGGGGGATACGCAGTATTTT CASSFLGLAGDTQYF
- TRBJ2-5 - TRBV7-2 TGTGCCAGCAGAGTCGCCGGGGGCCGTGAGACCCAGTACTTC CASRVAGGRETQYF
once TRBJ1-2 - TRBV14 TGTGCCAGCAGCCAAGATCCCGGACGGGTATATGGCTACACCTTC CASSQDPGRVYGYTF
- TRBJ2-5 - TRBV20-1 TGCAGTGCAACCAAGGACAGCCGACTAGGAGAAGAGACCCAGTACTTC CSATKDSRLGEETQYF
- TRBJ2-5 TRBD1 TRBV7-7 TGTGCTAGCAGCCCGGGACAGGGGGGAGGGCAGTACTTC CASSPGQGGGQYF
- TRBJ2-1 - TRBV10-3 TGTGCCATCAAGAGGCCGAACAATGAGCAGTTCTTC CAIKRPNNEQFF
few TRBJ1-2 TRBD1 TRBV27 TGTGCCAGCAGTTTAGACGTTGACAGGGTGAGGGTAAACTATGGCTACACCTTC CASSLDVDRVRVNYGYTF
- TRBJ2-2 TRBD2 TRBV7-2 TGTGCCAGCAGCTTCGGCGGGGGTCTAAAGGCCGGGGAGCTGTTTTTT CASSFGGGLKAGELFF
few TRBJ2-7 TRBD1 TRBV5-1 TGCGCCAGCAGCCCCTGGGACAGGAGGTACGAGCAGTACTTC CASSPWDRRYEQYF
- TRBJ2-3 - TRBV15 TGTGCCACCAGCAGAGATCTAGTGGCAGATACGCAGTATTTT CATSRDLVADTQYF
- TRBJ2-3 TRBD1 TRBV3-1 TGTGCCAGCAGCCTTATACAGGGGTTCGCAGATACGCAGTATTTT CASSLIQGFADTQYF
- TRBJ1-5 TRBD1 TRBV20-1 TGCAGTGCTACCACCGGGACAGAGTATAGCAATCAGCCCCAGCATTTT CSATTGTEYSNQPQHF